This TCR beta chain is from a study of shared clonotypes between healthy human individuals. Whole-study context: Each donor's CD8 memory used one plate, CD8 naive two, each CD4 subset three. Study results and limitations: A small donor pool kept down the genetic and exposure-history diversity that was represented.

Deep was the level used in running the assay. The table came from immunoSEQ multiplex PCR; TCRdb's copy has only in-frame clones and leaves some out. The sample shows hundreds of thousands of clones, 85% to 95% of them seen only once. Germline loops: CDR1 MGHRA, CDR2 YSYEKL. This CDR3 contains 19 residues. J gave up 3 bases and V 1 base, and 11 bases lay outside the gene matches. About this clone: The antigen is not known.

CD8 cells classed as naive were CD45RO-negative and positively selected for CCR7, excluding terminally differentiated effector memory CD45RA+ cells. The TCR was taken from a man under 40 in good health. The rearrangement links TRBV4-1 to TRBJ2-7; 14 positions match TRBD2. Sequences were obtained from naive CD8+ T cells sorted from blood. Here the CDR3 DNA reads TGCGCCAGCAGCCAAGGATCGGGACTAGCGGGAGCCGTCATCTACGAGCAGTACTTC. This translates into CASSQGSGLAGAVIYEQYF.